A selection of T cell receptor beta chains follows, all from one sample in a study of early stage breast cancer tumors. The table came from immunoSEQ multiplex PCR; TCRdb's copy has only in-frame clones and leaves some out. This table holds around 9,900 clones, 64% found once. The specimen sequenced was breast tumor tissue. The receptors were gathered from a person between 60 and 69 years old with breast cancer. The CDR3 runs from the conserved cysteine through the conserved F or W. D genes are given only for firm matches. Rows give clone size only sometimes, using once, few, many, or a class for an expanded clone.

-	TRBJ2-1	-	TRBV5-1	CASGGAGSYNEQFF	TGCGCCAGCGGGGGGGCCGGGTCCTACAATGAGCAGTTCTTC
-	TRBJ2-3	TRBD1	TRBV5-3	CARSSRDRAFYTQYF	TGTGCCAGAAGCTCCCGGGACAGGGCCTTTTATACGCAGTATTTT
-	TRBJ1-5	TRBD1	TRBV18	CASSRAGTGDSNQPQHF	TGTGCCAGCTCACGCGCCGGGACAGGGGATAGCAATCAGCCCCAGCATTTT
-	TRBJ2-2	-	TRBV4-2	CASSYEGGNTGELFF	TGTGCCAGCAGCTACGAGGGGGGGAACACCGGGGAGCTGTTTTTT
-	TRBJ1-5	TRBD1	TRBV6-5	CASSTGDANQPQHF	TGTGCCAGCAGTACAGGGGATGCCAATCAGCCCCAGCATTTT
medium-sized	TRBJ2-2	TRBD2	TRBV6-4	CASSDGTSGATGELFF	TGTGCCAGCAGTGACGGGACTAGCGGGGCCACCGGGGAGCTGTTTTTT
-	TRBJ1-5	-	TRBV28	CASAPPGRANQPQHF	TGTGCCAGCGCGCCCCCGGGGAGGGCAAATCAGCCCCAGCATTTT
-	TRBJ1-4	-	TRBV15	CATSTDLKGELFF	TGTGCCACCAGCACGGACCTCAAAGGGGAACTGTTTTTT
-	TRBJ2-1	-	TRBV6-5	CASRGASSYNEQFF	TGTGCCAGCAGGGGGGCTAGCTCCTACAATGAGCAGTTCTTC
-	TRBJ2-7	-	TRBV28	CASSLSGYDYEQYF	TGTGCCAGCAGTTTATCGGGTTATGACTACGAGCAGTACTTC
few	TRBJ2-4	-	TRBV19	CASSRGGQVNIQYF	TGTGCCAGTAGTAGGGGGGGACAGGTAAACATTCAGTACTTC
-	TRBJ2-4	-	TRBV29-1	CSVWGRTKNIQYF	TGCAGCGTTTGGGGCAGGACCAAAAACATTCAGTACTTC
-	TRBJ2-2	TRBD2	TRBV5-1	CASSFKITSGYTGELFF	TGCGCCAGCAGCTTCAAGATAACTAGCGGGTACACCGGGGAGCTGTTTTTT
few	TRBJ2-7	TRBD1	TRBV27	CASSTGTGGVYEQYF	TGTGCCAGCAGTACCGGGACAGGGGGCGTCTACGAGCAGTACTTC
-	TRBJ1-5	TRBD1	TRBV19	CASKTDRGVNQPQHF	TGTGCCAGTAAGACGGACAGGGGCGTCAATCAGCCCCAGCATTTT
-	TRBJ2-3	-	TRBV4-1	CASSQGEGADTQYF	TGCGCCAGCAGCCAGGGGGAGGGGGCGGATACGCAGTATTTT
-	TRBJ2-5	TRBD2	TRBV6-1	CASTWTSETQYF	TGTGCCAGCACTTGGACTAGCGAGACCCAGTACTTC
-	TRBJ2-3	-	TRBV7-9	CAFASRGADTQYF	TGTGCCTTTGCATCCCGGGGAGCAGATACGCAGTATTTT
-	TRBJ1-5	-	TRBV28	CASSLVRSQPQHF	TGTGCCAGCAGTTTGGTCCGGAGTCAGCCCCAGCATTTT
few	TRBJ1-2	-	TRBV18	CASSPPLWAGINYGYTF	TGTGCCAGCTCACCACCTCTCTGGGCAGGGATCAACTATGGCTACACCTTC
-	TRBJ2-5	-	TRBV18	CASSSYQETQYF	TGTGCCAGCTCATCGTACCAAGAGACCCAGTACTTC
-	TRBJ2-7	-	TRBV9	CASSVHFSRGEQYF	TGTGCCAGCAGCGTACACTTTTCAAGGGGGGAGCAGTACTTC
-	TRBJ2-7	-	TRBV2	CASEEDRPYEQYF	TGTGCCAGCGAGGAGGACCGCCCCTACGAGCAGTACTTC
-	TRBJ2-7	-	TRBV11-2	CASSLYPGVSYEQYF	TGTGCCAGCAGCTTATATCCAGGGGTGTCCTACGAGCAGTACTTC
medium-sized	TRBJ2-7	TRBD2	TRBV2	CASSEAEGLAAYEQYF	TGTGCCAGCAGTGAAGCTGAGGGACTAGCGGCTTACGAGCAGTACTTC
-	TRBJ1-2	-	TRBV5-5	CASSLYGTANYGYTF	TGTGCCAGCAGCTTGTACGGGACGGCTAACTATGGCTACACCTTC
few	TRBJ2-2	-	TRBV27	CASRLGGTGELFF	TGTGCCAGCAGGCTAGGGGGGACCGGGGAGCTGTTTTTT
-	TRBJ2-6	-	TRBV11-2	CASSSSSGANVLTF	TGTGCCAGCAGCTCGTCCTCTGGGGCCAACGTCCTGACTTTC
-	TRBJ2-1	-	TRBV19	CASSRDGIYNEQFF	TGTGCCAGTAGTCGGGACGGAATCTACAATGAGCAGTTCTTC
-	TRBJ1-3	-	TRBV4-2	CASSQVSGNTIYF	TGTGCCAGCAGCCAAGTCTCTGGAAACACCATATATTTT
-	TRBJ1-5	-	TRBV6-1	CASCQGNNQPQHF	TGTGCCAGCTGCCAGGGTAACAATCAGCCCCAGCATTTT
-	TRBJ2-1	-	TRBV28	CASSLTLYNEQFF	TGTGCCAGCAGCCTAACACTTTACAATGAGCAGTTCTTC
-	TRBJ2-7	TRBD1	TRBV5-1	CASSPGQAQRYEQYF	TGCGCCAGCAGCCCTGGACAGGCCCAGAGGTACGAGCAGTACTTC
-	TRBJ1-1	-	TRBV14	CASSQDALNTEAFF	TGTGCCAGCAGCCAAGATGCGTTGAACACTGAAGCTTTCTTT
few	TRBJ1-2	-	TRBV19	CASGGHGYTF	TGTGCCAGTGGCGGTCATGGCTACACCTTC
few	TRBJ2-5	-	TRBV6-5	CASSYRTRGKTQYF	TGTGCCAGCAGTTACAGGACCAGAGGTAAGACCCAGTACTTC
-	TRBJ2-5	TRBD2	TRBV5-1	CASSLGGRGGHQETQYF	TGCGCCAGCAGCTTGGGAGGGCGGGGGGGCCACCAAGAGACCCAGTACTTC
-	TRBJ2-3	TRBD1	TRBV4-1	CASSQTKGQLPGDTQYF	TGCGCCAGCAGCCAGACTAAGGGACAGCTCCCAGGAGATACGCAGTATTTT
-	TRBJ2-7	-	TRBV19	CASSTRQPPYEQYF	TGTGCCAGTAGTACGCGACAGCCACCCTACGAGCAGTACTTC
-	TRBJ1-3	-	TRBV19	CASSNRQISGNTIYF	TGTGCCAGTAGTAACCGACAGATCTCTGGAAACACCATATATTTT
few	TRBJ2-3	-	TRBV5-1	CASSQALDTQYF	TGCGCCAGCAGTCAGGCGTTGGATACGCAGTATTTT
-	TRBJ2-7	TRBD2	TRBV5-1	CASSPRLAGGAYEQYF	TGCGCCAGCAGCCCCCGACTAGCGGGGGGGGCCTACGAGCAGTACTTC
-	TRBJ1-1	-	TRBV6-1	CASSRSEGGTEAFF	TGTGCCAGCTCTCGGTCTGAGGGCGGCACTGAAGCTTTCTTT
-	TRBJ2-1	-	TRBV5-4	CASRRDSYNEQFF	TGTGCCAGCAGAAGGGACTCCTACAATGAGCAGTTCTTC
-	TRBJ1-1	TRBD1	TRBV6-5	CASSYGRGLAEAFF	TGTGCCAGCAGTTACGGAAGGGGGCTGGCTGAAGCTTTCTTT
-	TRBJ2-5	-	TRBV9	CASSVLSGPETQYF	TGTGCCAGCAGCGTACTGAGTGGCCCGGAGACCCAGTACTTC
-	TRBJ2-1	-	TRBV5-1	CASSLGQGTYNEQFF	TGCGCCAGCAGCCTGGGGCAAGGAACCTACAATGAGCAGTTCTTC
-	TRBJ2-3	TRBD2	TRBV19	CASSIYRGGAPDTQYF	TGTGCCAGTAGTATATATCGCGGGGGGGCCCCAGATACGCAGTATTTT
-	TRBJ2-7	-	TRBV30	CAWDRRSPGEQYF	TGTGCCTGGGACAGACGGTCCCCCGGAGAGCAGTACTTC
-	TRBJ2-2	TRBD1	TRBV19	CASVSNRGNTNTGELFF	TGTGCCAGTGTCTCAAACAGGGGGAATACGAACACCGGGGAGCTGTTTTTT
-	TRBJ2-1	-	TRBV9	CASSATGVINEQFF	TGTGCCAGCAGCGCAACCGGGGTGATAAATGAGCAGTTCTTC